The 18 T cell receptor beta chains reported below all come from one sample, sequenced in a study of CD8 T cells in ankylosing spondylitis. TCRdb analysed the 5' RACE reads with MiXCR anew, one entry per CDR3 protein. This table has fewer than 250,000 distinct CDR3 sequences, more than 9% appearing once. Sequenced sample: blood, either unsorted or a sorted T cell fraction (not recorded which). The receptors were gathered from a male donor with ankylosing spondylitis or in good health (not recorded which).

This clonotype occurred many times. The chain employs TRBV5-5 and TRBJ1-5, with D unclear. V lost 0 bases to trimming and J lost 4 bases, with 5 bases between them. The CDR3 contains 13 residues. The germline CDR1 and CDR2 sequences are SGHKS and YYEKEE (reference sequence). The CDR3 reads CASSLVPNQPQHF. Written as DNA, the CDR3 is TGTGCCAGCAGCTTGGTGCCAAATCAGCCCCAGCATTTT.

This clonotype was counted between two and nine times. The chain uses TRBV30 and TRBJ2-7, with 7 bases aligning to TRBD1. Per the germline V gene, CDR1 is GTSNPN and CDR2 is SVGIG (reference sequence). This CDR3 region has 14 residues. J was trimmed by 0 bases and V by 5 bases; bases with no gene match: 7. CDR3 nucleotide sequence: TGTGCCTGGGGTCGACAGGGTAGCTCCTACGAGCAGTACTTC. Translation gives CAWGRQGSSYEQYF.

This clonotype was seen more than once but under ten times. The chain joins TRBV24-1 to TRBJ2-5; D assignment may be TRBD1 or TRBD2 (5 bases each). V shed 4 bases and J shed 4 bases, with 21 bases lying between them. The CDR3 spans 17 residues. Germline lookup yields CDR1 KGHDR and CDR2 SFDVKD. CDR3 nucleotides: TGTGCCACCAGTGAGCCCGTCGTAGAGGGGCTTCGAGAGACCCAGTACTTC. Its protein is CATSEPVVEGLRETQYF.

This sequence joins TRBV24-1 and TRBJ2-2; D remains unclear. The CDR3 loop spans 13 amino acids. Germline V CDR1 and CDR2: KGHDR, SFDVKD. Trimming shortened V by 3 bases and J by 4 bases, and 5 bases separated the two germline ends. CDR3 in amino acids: CATSDPLTGELFF. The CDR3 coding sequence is TGTGCCACCAGTGATCCCCTCACCGGGGAGCTGTTTTTT.

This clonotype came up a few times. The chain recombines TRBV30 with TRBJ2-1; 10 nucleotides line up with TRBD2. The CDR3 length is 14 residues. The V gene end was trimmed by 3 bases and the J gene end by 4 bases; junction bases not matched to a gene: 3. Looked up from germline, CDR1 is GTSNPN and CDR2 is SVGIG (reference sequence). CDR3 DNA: TGTGCCTGGAGGGGGACTAGCGTTTACAATGAGCAGTTCTTC. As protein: CAWRGTSVYNEQFF.

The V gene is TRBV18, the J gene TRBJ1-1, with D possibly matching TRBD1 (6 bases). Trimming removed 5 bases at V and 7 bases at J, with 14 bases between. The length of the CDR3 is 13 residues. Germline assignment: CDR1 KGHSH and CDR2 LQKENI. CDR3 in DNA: TGTGCCAGCTCATTTCAGGGGAAGATTGAAGCTTTCTTT. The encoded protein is CASSFQGKIEAFF. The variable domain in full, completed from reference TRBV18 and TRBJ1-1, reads NAGVMQNPRHLVRRRGQEARLRCSPMKGHSHVYWYRQLPEEGLKFMVYLQKENIIDESGMPKERFSAEFPKEGPSILRIQQVVRGDSAAYFCASSFQGKIEAFFGQGTRLTVV.

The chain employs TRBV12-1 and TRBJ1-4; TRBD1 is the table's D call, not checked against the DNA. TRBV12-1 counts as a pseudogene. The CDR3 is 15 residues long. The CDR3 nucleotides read TGTGCCAGCAGCCCCGGGGTCCTCAGAGGGGAAAAACTGTTTTTT. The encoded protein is CASSPGVLRGEKLFF.

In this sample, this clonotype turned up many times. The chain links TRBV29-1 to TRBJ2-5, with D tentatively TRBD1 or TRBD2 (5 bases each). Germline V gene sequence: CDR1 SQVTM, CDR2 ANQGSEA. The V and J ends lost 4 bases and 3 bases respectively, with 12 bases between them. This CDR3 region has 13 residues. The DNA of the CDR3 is TGCAGCGTTGGGGGGTGGAAGGAAGAGACCCAGTACTTC. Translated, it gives CSVGGWKEETQYF.

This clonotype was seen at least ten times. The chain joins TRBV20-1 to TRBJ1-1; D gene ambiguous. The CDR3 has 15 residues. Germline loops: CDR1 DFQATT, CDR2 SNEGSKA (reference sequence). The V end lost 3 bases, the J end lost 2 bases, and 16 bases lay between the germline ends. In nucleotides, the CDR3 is TGCAGTGCTAGCGCCTCGGGCAGGCTAAACACTGAAGCTTTCTTT. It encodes CSASASGRLNTEAFF.

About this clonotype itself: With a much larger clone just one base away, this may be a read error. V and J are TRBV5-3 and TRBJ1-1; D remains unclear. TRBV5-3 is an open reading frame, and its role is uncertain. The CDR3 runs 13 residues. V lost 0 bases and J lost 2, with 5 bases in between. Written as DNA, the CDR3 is TGTGCCAGAAGCTTGGACAGAAACACTGAAGCTTTCTTT. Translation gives CARSLDRNTEAFF.

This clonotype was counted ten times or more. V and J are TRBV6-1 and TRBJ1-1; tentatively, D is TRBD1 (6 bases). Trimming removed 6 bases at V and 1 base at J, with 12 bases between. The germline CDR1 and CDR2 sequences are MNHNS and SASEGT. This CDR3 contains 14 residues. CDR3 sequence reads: CASSLQGWNTEAFF. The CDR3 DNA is TGTGCCAGCAGCCTTCAGGGGTGGAACACTGAAGCTTTCTTT.

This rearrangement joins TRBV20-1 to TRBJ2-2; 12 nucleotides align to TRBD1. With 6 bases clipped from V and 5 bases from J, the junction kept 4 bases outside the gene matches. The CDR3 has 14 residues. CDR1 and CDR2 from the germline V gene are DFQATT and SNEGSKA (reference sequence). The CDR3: CSARDRGRTGELFF. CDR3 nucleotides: TGCAGTGCGAGGGACAGGGGGCGGACCGGGGAGCTGTTTTTT.

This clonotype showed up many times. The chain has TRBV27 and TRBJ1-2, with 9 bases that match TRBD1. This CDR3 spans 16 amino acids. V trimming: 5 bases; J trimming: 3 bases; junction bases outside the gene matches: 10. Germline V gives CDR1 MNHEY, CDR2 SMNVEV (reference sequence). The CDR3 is CASSRTGGWLDYGYTF. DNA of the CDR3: TGTGCCAGCAGTCGCACAGGGGGCTGGCTTGACTATGGCTACACCTTC.

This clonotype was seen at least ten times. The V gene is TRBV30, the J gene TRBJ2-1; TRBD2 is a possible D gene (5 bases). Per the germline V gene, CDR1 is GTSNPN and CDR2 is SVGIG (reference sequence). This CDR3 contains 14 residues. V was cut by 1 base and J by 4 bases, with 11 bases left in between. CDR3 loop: CAWSAGRGYNEQFF. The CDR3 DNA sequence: TGTGCCTGGAGTGCAGGAAGAGGGTACAATGAGCAGTTCTTC.

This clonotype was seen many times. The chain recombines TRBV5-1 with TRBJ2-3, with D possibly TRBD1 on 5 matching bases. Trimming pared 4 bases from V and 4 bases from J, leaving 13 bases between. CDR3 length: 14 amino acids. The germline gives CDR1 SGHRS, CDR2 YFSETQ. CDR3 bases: TGCGCCAGCAGCCTCGAACAGGTTCCAGATACGCAGTATTTT. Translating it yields CASSLEQVPDTQYF.

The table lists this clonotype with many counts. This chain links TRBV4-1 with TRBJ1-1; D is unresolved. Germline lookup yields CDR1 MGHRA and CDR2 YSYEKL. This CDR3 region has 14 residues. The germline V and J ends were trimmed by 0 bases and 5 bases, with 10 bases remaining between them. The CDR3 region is CASSQDMAETEAFF. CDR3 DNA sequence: TGCGCCAGCAGCCAAGATATGGCAGAAACTGAAGCTTTCTTT.

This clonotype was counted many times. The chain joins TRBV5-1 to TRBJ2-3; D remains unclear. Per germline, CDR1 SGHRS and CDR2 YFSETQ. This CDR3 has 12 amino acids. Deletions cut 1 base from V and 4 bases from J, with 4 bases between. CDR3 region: CASSLTADTQYF. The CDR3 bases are TGCGCCAGCAGCTTGACGGCAGATACGCAGTATTTT.

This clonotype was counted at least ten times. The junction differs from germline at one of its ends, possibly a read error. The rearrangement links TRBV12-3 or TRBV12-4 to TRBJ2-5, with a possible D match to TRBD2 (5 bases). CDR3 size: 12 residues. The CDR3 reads CASSLAGSPKHF. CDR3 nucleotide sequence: TGTGCCAGCAGTTTGGCGGGCTCTCCTAAGCACTTC.